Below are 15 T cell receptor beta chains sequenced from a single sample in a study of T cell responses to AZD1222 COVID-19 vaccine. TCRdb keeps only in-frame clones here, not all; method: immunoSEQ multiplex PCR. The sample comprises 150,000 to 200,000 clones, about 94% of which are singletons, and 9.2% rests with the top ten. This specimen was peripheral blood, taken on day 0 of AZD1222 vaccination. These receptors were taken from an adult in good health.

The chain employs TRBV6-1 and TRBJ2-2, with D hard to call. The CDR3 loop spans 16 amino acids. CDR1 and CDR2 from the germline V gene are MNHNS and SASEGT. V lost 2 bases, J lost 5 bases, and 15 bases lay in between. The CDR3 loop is CASSEWEIDLTGELFF. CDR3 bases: TGTGCCAGCAGTGAATGGGAAATAGACTTAACCGGGGAGCTGTTTTTT.

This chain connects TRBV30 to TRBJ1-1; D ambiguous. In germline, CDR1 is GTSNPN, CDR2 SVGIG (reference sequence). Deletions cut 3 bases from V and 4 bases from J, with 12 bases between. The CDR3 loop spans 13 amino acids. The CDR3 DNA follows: TGTGCCTGGAGCTTTGGCAGCATCACTGAAGCTTTCTTT. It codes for CAWSFGSITEAFF.

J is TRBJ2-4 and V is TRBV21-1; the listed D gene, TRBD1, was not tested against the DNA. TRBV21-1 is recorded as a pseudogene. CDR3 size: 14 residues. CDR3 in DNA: TGTGCCACCGACCTCCCAGGAGCCAAAAACATTCAGTACTTC. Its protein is CATDLPGAKNIQYF.

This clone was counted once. The CDR3 here is CASRSSSTKKDTQYF. The CDR3 DNA follows: TGTGCCAGTAGAAGTAGTAGTACCAAGAAGGATACGCAGTATTTT. The chain couples TRBV19 to TRBJ2-3; D is unclear. V gave up 6 bases and J gave up 6 bases, with 19 bases separating them. The CDR3 contains 15 residues. Per germline, CDR1 LNHDA and CDR2 SQIVND (reference sequence).

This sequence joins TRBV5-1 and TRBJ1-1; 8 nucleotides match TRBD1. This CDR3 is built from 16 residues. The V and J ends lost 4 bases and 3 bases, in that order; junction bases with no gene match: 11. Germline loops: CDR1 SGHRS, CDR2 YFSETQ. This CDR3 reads CASSRQGPPLDTEAFF. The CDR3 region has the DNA TGCGCCAGCAGCCGACAGGGGCCCCCTTTGGACACTGAAGCTTTCTTT.

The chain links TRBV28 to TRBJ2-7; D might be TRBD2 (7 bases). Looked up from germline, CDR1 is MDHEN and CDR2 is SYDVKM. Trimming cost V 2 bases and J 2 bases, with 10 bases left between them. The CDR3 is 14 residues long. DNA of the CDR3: TGTGCCAGCAGTTTAAGGGGGGGACCCTACGAGCAGTACTTC. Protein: CASSLRGGPYEQYF.

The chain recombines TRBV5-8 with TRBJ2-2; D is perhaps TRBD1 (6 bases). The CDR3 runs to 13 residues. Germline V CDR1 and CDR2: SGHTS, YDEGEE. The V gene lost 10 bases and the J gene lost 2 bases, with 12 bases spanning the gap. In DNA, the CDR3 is TGTGCCGGACCGGGACAAAACACCGGGGAGCTGTTTTTT. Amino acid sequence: CAGPGQNTGELFF.

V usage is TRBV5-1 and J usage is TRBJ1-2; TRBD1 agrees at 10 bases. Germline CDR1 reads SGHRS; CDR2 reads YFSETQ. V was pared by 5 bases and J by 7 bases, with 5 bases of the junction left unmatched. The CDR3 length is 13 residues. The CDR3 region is CASREGDRGGYTF. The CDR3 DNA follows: TGCGCCAGCAGAGAAGGGGACAGGGGTGGCTACACCTTC.

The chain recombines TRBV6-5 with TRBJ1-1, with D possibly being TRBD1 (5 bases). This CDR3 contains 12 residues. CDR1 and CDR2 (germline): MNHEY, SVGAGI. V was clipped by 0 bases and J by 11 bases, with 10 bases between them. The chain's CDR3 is CASSYSIGVAFF. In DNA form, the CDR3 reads TGTGCCAGCAGTTACTCGATAGGGGTCGCTTTCTTT.

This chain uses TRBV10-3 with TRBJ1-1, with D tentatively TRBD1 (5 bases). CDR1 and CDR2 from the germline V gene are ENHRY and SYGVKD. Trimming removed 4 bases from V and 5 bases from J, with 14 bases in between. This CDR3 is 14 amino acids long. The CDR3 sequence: CAISADGGGTEAFF. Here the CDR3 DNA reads TGTGCCATCAGTGCGGACGGCGGGGGAACTGAAGCTTTCTTT.

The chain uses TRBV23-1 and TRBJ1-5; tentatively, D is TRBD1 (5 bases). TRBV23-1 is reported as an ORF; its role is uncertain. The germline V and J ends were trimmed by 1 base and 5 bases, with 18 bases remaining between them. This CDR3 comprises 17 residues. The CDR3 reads CASSQLFREGNDQPQHF. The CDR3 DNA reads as TGCGCCAGCAGTCAATTGTTCAGGGAGGGGAATGATCAGCCCCAGCATTTT.

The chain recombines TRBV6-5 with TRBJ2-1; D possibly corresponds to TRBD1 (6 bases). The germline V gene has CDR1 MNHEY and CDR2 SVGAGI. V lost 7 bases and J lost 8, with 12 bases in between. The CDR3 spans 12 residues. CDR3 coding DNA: TGTGCCAGCACGACAGGTACACATGAGCAGTTCTTC. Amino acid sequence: CASTTGTHEQFF.

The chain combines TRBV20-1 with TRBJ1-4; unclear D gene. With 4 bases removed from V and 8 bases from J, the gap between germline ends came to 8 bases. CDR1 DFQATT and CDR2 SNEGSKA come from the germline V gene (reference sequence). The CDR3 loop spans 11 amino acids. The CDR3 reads CSATDGEKLFF. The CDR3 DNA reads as TGCAGTGCTACCGACGGAGAAAAACTGTTTTTT.

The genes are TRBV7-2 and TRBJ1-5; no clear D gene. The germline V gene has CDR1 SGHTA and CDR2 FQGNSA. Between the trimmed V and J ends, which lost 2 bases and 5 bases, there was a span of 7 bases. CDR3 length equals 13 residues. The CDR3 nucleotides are TGTGCCAGCAGCTTACTGGGCTATCAGCCCCAGCATTTT. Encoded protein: CASSLLGYQPQHF.

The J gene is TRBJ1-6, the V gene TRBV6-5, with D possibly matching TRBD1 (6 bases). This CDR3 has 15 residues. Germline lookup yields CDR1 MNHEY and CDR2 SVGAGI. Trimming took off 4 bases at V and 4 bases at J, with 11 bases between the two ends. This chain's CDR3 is CASSSRQGYNSPLHF. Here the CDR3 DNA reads TGTGCCAGCAGTTCGAGGCAGGGGTATAATTCACCCCTCCACTTT.